This T cell receptor (beta chain) stems from a study of OX40 agonist ivuxolimab in advanced cancers. Points from the study as a whole: CD8+ T cells were the subset that, on average, had more expanded clones than CD4+. Low normalized T-cell clonal expansion also characterized some of the nonresponders.

Turning to this clone: Its antigen is currently unknown.

TCRdb's table, derived via immunoSEQ multiplex PCR, lists solely in-frame clones and lacks some. The profile covers fewer than 120,000 clones, with approximately 89% appearing a single time and less than 0.3% taken by the ten largest. This CDR3 has 15 amino acids. V lost 3 bases and J lost 1; bases outside the gene matches: 4. Germline loops: CDR1 SGHTS, CDR2 YDEGEE. The V call is TRBV5-8, the J call TRBJ2-1; 7 positions match TRBD1. The material sequenced was CD4+ or CD8+ T cells sorted from blood, taken in a trial of the OX40 agonist ivuxolimab. The TCR was taken from an adult with an advanced solid tumor such as melanoma, head and neck, liver or kidney cancer. For the CDR3, the DNA is TGTGCCAGCAGCTCCTCGGGACAGTCCTACAATGAGCAGTTCTTC. Translation: CASSSSGQSYNEQFF. The full variable domain, completed using reference TRBV5-8 and TRBJ2-1, is EAGVTQSPTHLIKTRGQQATLRCSPISGHTSVYWYQQALGLGLQFLLWYDEGEERNRGNFPPRFSGRQFPNYSSELNVNALELEDSALYLCASSSSGQSYNEQFFGPGTRLTVL.